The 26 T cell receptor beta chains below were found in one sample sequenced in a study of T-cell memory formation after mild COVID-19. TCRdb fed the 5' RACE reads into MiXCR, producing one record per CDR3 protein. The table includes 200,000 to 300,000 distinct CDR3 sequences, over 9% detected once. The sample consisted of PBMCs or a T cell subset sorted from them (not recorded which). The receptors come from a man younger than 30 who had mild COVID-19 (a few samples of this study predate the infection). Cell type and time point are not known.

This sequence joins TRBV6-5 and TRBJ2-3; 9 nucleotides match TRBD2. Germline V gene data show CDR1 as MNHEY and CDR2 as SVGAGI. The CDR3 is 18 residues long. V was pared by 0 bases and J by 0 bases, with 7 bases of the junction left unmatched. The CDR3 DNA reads TGTGCCAGCAGTTACTCGTTAATAGCGGGGGCTAGCACAGATACGCAGTATTTT. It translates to CASSYSLIAGASTDTQYF.

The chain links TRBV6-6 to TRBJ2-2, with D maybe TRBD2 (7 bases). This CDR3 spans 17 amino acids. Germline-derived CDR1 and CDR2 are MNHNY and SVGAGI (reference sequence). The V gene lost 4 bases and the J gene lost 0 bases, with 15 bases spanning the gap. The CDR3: CASSFVAGAANTGELFF. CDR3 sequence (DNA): TGTGCCAGCAGTTTCGTGGCGGGGGCCGCGAACACCGGGGAGCTGTTTTTT.

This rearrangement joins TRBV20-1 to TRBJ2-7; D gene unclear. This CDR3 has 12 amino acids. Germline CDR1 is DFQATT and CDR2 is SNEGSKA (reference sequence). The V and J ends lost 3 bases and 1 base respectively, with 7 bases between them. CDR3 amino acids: CSASQESYEQYF. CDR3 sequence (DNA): TGCAGTGCTAGTCAGGAGTCCTACGAGCAGTACTTC.

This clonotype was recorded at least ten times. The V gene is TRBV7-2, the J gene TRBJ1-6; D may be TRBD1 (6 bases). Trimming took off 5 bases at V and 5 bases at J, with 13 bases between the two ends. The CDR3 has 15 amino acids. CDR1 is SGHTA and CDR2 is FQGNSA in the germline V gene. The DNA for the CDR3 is TGTGCCAGCAGCCTTAACAGGGTGAATAATTCACCCCTCCACTTT. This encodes CASSLNRVNNSPLHF.

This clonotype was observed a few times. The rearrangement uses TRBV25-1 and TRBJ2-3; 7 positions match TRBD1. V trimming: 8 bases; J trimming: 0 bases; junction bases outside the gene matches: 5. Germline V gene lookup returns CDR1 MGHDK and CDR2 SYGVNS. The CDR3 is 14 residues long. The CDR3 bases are TGTGCCAGCCAGGACAGGAGAAGCACAGATACGCAGTATTTT. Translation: CASQDRRSTDTQYF.

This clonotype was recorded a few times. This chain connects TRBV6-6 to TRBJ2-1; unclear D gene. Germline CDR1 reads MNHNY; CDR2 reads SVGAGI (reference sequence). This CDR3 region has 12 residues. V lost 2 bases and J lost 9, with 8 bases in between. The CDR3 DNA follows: TGTGCCAGCAGTTACGGAGAGACTGAGCAGTTCTTC. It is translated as CASSYGETEQFF.

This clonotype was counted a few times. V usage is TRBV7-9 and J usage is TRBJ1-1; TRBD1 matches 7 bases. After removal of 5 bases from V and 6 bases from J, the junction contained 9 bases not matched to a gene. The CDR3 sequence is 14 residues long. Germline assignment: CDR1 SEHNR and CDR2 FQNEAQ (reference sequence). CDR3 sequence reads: CASSPPRGGAEAFF. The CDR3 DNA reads TGTGCCAGCAGCCCCCCCAGGGGGGGAGCTGAAGCTTTCTTT.

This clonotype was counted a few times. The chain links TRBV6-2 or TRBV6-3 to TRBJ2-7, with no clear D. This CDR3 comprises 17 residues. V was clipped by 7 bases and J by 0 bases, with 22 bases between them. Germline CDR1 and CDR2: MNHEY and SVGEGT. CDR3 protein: CASTMGVAAVSSYEQYF. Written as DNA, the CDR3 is TGTGCCAGCACCATGGGCGTTGCGGCGGTCAGCTCCTACGAGCAGTACTTC.

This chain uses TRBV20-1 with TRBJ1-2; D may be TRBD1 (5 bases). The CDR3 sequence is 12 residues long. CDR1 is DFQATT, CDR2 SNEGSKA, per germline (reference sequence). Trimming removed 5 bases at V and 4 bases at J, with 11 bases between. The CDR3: CSAGASSYGYTF. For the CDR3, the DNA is TGCAGTGCTGGGGCCTCCTCCTATGGCTACACCTTC.

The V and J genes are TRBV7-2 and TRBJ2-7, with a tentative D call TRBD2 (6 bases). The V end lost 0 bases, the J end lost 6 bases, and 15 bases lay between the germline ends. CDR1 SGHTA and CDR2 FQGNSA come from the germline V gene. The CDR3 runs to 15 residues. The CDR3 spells CASSLAGTPASEQYF. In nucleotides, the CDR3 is TGTGCCAGCAGCTTAGCCGGGACTCCCGCGAGCGAGCAGTACTTC.

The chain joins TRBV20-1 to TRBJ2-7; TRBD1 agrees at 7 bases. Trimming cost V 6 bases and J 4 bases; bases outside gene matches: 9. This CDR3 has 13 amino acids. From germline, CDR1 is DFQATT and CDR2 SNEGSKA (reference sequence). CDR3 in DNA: TGCAGTGCCCACGGGACAGCTACATACGAGCAGTACGTC. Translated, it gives CSAHGTATYEQYV.

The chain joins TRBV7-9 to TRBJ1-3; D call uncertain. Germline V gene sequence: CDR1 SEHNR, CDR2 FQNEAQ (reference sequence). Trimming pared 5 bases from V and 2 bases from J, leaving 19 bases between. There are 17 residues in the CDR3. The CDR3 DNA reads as TGTGCCAGCAGCATGACGGACTCCTCGCCCCCTGGAAACACCATATATTTT. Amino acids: CASSMTDSSPPGNTIYF.

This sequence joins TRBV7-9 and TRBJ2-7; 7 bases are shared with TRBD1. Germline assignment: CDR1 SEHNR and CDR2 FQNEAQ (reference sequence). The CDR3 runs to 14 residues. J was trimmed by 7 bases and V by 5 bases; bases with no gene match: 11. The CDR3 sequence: CASSQGAGTVEQYV. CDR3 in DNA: TGTGCCAGCAGCCAAGGGGCTGGGACAGTGGAGCAGTACGTC.

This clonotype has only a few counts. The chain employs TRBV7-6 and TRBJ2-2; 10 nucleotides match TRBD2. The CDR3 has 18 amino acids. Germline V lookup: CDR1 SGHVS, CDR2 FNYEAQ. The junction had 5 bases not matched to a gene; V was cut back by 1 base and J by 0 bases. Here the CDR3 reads CASSLVSAGGPNTGELFF. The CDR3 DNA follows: TGTGCCAGCAGCTTAGTTTCAGCGGGGGGGCCGAACACCGGGGAGCTGTTTTTT.

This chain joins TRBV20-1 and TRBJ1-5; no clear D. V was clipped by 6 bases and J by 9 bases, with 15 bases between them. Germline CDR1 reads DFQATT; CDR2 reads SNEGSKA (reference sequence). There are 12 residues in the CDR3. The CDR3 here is CSASGGGGPQHF. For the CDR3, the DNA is TGCAGTGCCAGCGGAGGTGGAGGGCCCCAGCATTTT.

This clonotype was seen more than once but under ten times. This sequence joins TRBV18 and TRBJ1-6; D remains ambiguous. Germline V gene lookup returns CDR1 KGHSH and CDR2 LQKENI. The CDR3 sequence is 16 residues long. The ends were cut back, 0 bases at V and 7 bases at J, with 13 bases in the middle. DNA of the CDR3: TGTGCCAGCTCACCACCGCGTATTTCCGGCAATTCACCCCTCCACTTT. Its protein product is CASSPPRISGNSPLHF.

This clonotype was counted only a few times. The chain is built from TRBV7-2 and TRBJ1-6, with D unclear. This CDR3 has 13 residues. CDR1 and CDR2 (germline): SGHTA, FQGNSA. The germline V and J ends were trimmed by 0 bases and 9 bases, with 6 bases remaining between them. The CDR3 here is CASSLAGFSPLHF. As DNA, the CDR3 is TGTGCCAGCAGCTTAGCGGGGTTTTCACCCCTCCACTTT.

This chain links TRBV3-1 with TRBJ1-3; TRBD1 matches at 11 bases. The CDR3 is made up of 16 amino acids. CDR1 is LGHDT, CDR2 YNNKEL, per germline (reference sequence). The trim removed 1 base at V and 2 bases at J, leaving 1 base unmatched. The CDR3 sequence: CASSQGTGGTGNTIYF. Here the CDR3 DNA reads TGTGCCAGCAGCCAAGGGACAGGGGGCACTGGAAACACCATATATTTT.

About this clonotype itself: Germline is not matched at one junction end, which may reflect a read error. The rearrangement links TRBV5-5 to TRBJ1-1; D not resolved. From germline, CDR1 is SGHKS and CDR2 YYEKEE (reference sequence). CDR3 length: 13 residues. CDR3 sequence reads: CASRGYSVAGCEF. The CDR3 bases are TGTGCCAGCAGGGGATACAGCGTCGCTGGGTGTGAGTTT.

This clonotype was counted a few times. In DNA form, the CDR3 reads TGCAGTGCTAGTGGGGGCTACGAGCAGTACTTC. Its translation: CSASGGYEQYF. V gene TRBV20-1 combines with J gene TRBJ2-7; D possibly uses TRBD1 or TRBD2 (5 bases each). The V end was cut by 3 bases, the J end by 3 bases, with 6 bases between. The CDR3 spans 11 residues. CDR1 DFQATT and CDR2 SNEGSKA come from the germline V gene (reference sequence).

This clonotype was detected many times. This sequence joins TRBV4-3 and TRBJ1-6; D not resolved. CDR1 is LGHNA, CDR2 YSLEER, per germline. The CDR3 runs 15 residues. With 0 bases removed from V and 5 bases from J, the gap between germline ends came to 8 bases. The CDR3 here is CASSQETADNSPLHF. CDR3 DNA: TGCGCCAGCAGCCAAGAAACGGCAGATAATTCACCCCTCCACTTT.

The CDR3 DNA sequence: TGTGCCAGCAGAGCTAGCGGGTCGAGCTCCTACGAGCAGTACTTC. It specifies CASRASGSSSYEQYF. The chain combines TRBV12-3 or TRBV12-4 with TRBJ2-7; 8 nucleotides line up with TRBD2. This CDR3 region has 15 residues. V shed 6 bases and J 0 bases; nucleotides not matched to a gene: 7.

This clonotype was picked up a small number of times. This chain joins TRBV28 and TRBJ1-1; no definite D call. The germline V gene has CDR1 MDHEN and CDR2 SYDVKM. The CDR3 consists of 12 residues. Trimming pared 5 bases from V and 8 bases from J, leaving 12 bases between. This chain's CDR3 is CASSPEVPEAFF. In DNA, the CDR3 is TGTGCCAGCAGTCCAGAGGTCCCAGAAGCTTTCTTT.

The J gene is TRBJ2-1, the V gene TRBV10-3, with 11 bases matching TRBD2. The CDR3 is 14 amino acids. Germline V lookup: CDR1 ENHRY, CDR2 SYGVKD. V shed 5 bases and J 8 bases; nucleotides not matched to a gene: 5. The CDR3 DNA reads TGTGCCATCAGTTTAGCGGGGGGGCCTGATGAGCAGTTCTTC. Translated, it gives CAISLAGGPDEQFF.

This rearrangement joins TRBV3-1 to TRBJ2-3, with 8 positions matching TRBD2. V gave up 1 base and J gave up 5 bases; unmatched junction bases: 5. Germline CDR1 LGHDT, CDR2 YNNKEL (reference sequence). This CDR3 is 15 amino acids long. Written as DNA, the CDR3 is TGTGCCAGCAGCCAAGCGGGGGGGCCGGGAGATACGCAGTATTTT. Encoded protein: CASSQAGGPGDTQYF.

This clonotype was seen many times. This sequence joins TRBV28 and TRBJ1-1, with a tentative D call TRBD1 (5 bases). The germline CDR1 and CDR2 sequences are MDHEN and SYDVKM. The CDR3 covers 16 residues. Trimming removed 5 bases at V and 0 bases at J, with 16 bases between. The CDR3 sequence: CASSPIMGGMNTEAFF. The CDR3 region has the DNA TGTGCCAGCAGTCCCATAATGGGGGGGATGAACACTGAAGCTTTCTTT.